Described below is a single T cell receptor (beta chain) sequence and its context. The antigen is undetermined. Generated by immunoSEQ multiplex PCR, the TCRdb table keeps only in-frame clones and is missing some. This sample yields about 49,000 clones, of which 65% to 90% are seen a single time; about 7% belongs to the top ten. This record belongs to a study of OX40 agonist ivuxolimab in advanced cancers. Study-wide results and limits: There was clonal expansion of CD4+ and CD8+ blood T cells by week 6 at 0.1 to 3.0 mg/kg. Antigen specificity of clonally expanded peripheral T cells was not established. CD8+ T cells showed, on average, more clonal expansion than CD4+ cells.

The CDR3 is made up of 15 amino acids. Germline V gene lookup returns CDR1 LNHDA and CDR2 SQIVND (reference sequence). The junction had 11 bases not matched to a gene; V was cut back by 8 bases and J by 4 bases. Source: CD4+ or CD8+ T cells sorted from blood, taken in a trial of the OX40 agonist ivuxolimab. The chain carries TRBV19 and TRBJ1-5; TRBD1 matches at 7 bases. The TCR was taken from an adult with an advanced solid tumor such as melanoma, head and neck, liver or kidney cancer. CDR3 sequence: CASDYFGQVNQPQHF. The DNA of the CDR3 is TGTGCCAGTGACTACTTCGGACAGGTTAATCAGCCCCAGCATTTT.